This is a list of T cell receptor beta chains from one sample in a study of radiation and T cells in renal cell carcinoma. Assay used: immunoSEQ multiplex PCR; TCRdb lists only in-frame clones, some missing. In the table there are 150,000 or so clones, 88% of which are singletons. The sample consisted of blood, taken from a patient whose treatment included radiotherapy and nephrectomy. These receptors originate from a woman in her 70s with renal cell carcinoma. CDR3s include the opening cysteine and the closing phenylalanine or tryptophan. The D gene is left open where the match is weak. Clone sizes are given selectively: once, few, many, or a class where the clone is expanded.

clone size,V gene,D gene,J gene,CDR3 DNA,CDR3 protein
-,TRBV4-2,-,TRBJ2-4,TGTGCCAGCAGCCAAGAAGCCCAGGGTTGGAACATTCAGTACTTC,CASSQEAQGWNIQYF
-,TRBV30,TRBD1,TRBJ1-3,TGTGCCTGTCCGGGACAGGGCTCTGGAAACACCATATATTTT,CACPGQGSGNTIYF
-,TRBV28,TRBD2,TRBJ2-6,TGTGCCAGCAGTTTCGGGGGGGCCACTGGGGCCAACGTCCTGACTTTC,CASSFGGATGANVLTF
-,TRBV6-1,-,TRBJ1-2,TGTGCCAGCACCCGAAGCGGAGCGGGGTATGGCTACACCTTC,CASTRSGAGYGYTF
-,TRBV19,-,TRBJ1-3,TGTGCCAGTACCCCCACCATGCACTCTGGAAACACCATATATTTT,CASTPTMHSGNTIYF
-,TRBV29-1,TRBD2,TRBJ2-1,TGCAGCGTGGGAGGAGCGGGGGGGCACCAGTTCTTC,CSVGGAGGHQFF
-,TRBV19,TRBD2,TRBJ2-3,TGTGCCAGTAGTCCGGGACTAGCGGGGGGAGATACGCAGTATTTT,CASSPGLAGGDTQYF
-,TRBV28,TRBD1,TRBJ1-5,TGTGCCAGCAGTTTCCCAGGGGGGACTCAGCCCCAGCATTTT,CASSFPGGTQPQHF
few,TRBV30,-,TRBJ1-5,TGTGCCGGTCGCTGGGGGGTTAGCAATCAGCCCCAGCATTTT,CAGRWGVSNQPQHF
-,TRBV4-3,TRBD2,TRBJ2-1,TGCGCCAGCAGCCAAGAGACTAGCGGGGGGGCTTATGAGCAGTTCTTC,CASSQETSGGAYEQFF
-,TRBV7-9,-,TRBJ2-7,TGTGCCAGCAGCCCAAATGTCCGCAGGTACTTC,CASSPNVRRYF
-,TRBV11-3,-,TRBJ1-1,TGTGCCAGCAGCTTAGAGGGGAACAGTGAAGCTTTCTTT,CASSLEGNSEAFF
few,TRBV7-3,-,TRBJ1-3,TGTGCCAGCAGCCCCGGGGCAAGCCTCTCTGGAAACACCATATATTTT,CASSPGASLSGNTIYF
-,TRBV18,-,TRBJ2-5,TGTGCCAGCTCAGGAGCGCTAGCGGAGACCCAGTACTTC,CASSGALAETQYF
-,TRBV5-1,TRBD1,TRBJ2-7,TGCGCCAGCAGCGCCGGGACAGGGAGAGAGCAGTACTTC,CASSAGTGREQYF
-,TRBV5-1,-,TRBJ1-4,TGCGCCAGCAGCTTTGAACAGGGAGGGGAAAAACTGTTTTTT,CASSFEQGGEKLFF
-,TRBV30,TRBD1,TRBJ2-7,TGTGCCTGGCGCCGGACAGGGGGCTTCTACGAGCAGTACTTC,CAWRRTGGFYEQYF
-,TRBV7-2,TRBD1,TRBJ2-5,TGTGCCAGCAGCCGTTCAAGGGGGCTAGAGACCCAGTACTTC,CASSRSRGLETQYF
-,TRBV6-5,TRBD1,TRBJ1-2,TGTGCCAGCAGGACCGGGACAGGGGCGTTCGTGGGCTACACCTTC,CASRTGTGAFVGYTF
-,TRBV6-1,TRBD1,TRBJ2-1,TGTGCCAGCAGTCACTCCAGGGGGCGAAATGAGCAGTTCTTC,CASSHSRGRNEQFF
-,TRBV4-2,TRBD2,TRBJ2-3,TGTGCCAGCAGCCAAGGTTTCAGGACTAGCGGGGGTGGAGATACGCAGTATTTT,CASSQGFRTSGGGDTQYF
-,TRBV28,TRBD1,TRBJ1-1,TGTGCCAGCAGCCGAGGGGACAGCACTGAAGCTTTCTTT,CASSRGDSTEAFF
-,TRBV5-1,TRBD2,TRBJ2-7,TGCGCCAGCAGCCCGAACCTAGCGGGGGGGCGAGGCGAGCAGTACTTC,CASSPNLAGGRGEQYF
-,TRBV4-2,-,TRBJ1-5,TGTGCCAGCAGCCAAGAAACAGGGAGAATGCAGCCCCAGCATTTT,CASSQETGRMQPQHF
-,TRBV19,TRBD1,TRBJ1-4,TGTGCCGCCGGGACAGGGGACGAAAAACTGTTTTTT,CAAGTGDEKLFF
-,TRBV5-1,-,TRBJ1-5,TGCGCCAGCAGCCCGGAGGGCAGATCCAATCAGCCCCAGCATTTT,CASSPEGRSNQPQHF
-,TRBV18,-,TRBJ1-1,TGTGCCAGCTCTCTTAAACCCAGGGAGGACACTGAAGCTTTCTTT,CASSLKPREDTEAFF
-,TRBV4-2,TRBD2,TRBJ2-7,TGTGCCAGCAGCCAAGAGATTAGCGGGACCTACGAGCAGTACTTC,CASSQEISGTYEQYF
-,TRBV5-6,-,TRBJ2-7,TGTGCCAGCAGATTTAACCGGGACCTGATTACCGAGCAGTACTTC,CASRFNRDLITEQYF
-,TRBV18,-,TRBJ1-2,TGTGCCAGCTCACCCCTGCCCGAAAACCATGGGCTGTATGGCTACACCTTC,CASSPLPENHGLYGYTF
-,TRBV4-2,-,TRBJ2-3,TGTGCCAGCAGCCGTGCGGGCGGGGAGAGCACAGATACGCAGTATTTT,CASSRAGGESTDTQYF
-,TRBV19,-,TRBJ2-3,TGTGCCAGTAGTATAAACGTAGCCCGAGATACGCAGTATTTT,CASSINVARDTQYF
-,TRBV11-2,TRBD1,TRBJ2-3,TGTGCCAGCAGCTCTCGGGCAGGGACAGGTTCTAGCACAGATACGCAGTATTTT,CASSSRAGTGSSTDTQYF
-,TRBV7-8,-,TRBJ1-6,TGTGCCAGCAGCTTAGCGGGTGGGGGACCGCAGAATTCACCCCTCCACTTT,CASSLAGGGPQNSPLHF
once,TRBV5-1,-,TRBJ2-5,TGCGCCAGCAGCCCACCCCCGGGACAAGAGACCCAGTACTTC,CASSPPPGQETQYF
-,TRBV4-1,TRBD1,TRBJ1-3,TGCGCCAGCAGCCTGACAGGGACTGGAAACACCATATATTTT,CASSLTGTGNTIYF
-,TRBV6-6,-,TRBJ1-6,TGTGCCAGCAGTATACCGGACAGCTTTAATTCACCCCTCCACTTT,CASSIPDSFNSPLHF
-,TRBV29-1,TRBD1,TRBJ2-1,TGCAGCGTGCGCGGGACAGGGTTAGTCAATGAGCAGTTCTTC,CSVRGTGLVNEQFF
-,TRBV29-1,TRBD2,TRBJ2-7,TGCAGCGTTGAACAGCGGGGGGCCTCCTACGAGCAGTACTTC,CSVEQRGASYEQYF
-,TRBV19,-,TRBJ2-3,TGTGCCAGTAGTCCCGCGGGGGCCACAGATACGCAGTATTTT,CASSPAGATDTQYF
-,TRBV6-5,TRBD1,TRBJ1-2,TGTGCCAGCACGACAGGGGTAAGAGGAGGCTACACCTTC,CASTTGVRGGYTF
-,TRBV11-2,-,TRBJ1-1,TGTGCCAGCAGCCCGAACAGAGGGGGATGGACTGAAGCTTTCTTT,CASSPNRGGWTEAFF
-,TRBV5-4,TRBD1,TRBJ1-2,TGTGCCAGCAGCTCGACCGGGACAGCAAGCGGCTACACCTTC,CASSSTGTASGYTF
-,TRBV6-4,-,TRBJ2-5,TGTGCCAGCAGTGTCGTTGGGGGGACTCAAGAGACCCAGTACTTC,CASSVVGGTQETQYF
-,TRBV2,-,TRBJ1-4,TGTGCCAGCAGTGAACGCCCTGAAAAACTGTTTTTT,CASSERPEKLFF
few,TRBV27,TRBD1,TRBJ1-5,TGTGCCAGCAGTGCCACCCGGGACAGGGCGAATCAGCCCCAGCATTTT,CASSATRDRANQPQHF
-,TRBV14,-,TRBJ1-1,TGTGCCAGCAGCCAAGGGACAGAAGCTTTCTTT,CASSQGTEAFF
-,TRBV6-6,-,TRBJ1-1,TGTGCCAGCAGTCAGGCGGTGAACACTGAAGCTTTCTTT,CASSQAVNTEAFF
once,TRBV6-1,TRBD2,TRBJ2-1,TGTGCCAGCATGTTAGGGCTAGCGGGGCCCAATGAGCAGTTCTTC,CASMLGLAGPNEQFF
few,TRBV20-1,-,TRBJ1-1,TGCAGTGCTAGGGAGGTCACTGAAGCTTTCTTT,CSAREVTEAFF
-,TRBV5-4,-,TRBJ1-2,TGTGCCAGCAGCTTGGCCAAAGGGGATGCCTATGGCTACACCTTC,CASSLAKGDAYGYTF
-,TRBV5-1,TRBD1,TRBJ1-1,TGCGCCAGCAGCTCCCAGACAGGGGCGGACACTGAAGCTTTCTTT,CASSSQTGADTEAFF
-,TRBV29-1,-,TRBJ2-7,TGCAGCGTTGAAGCAGGCTACGAGCAGTACTTC,CSVEAGYEQYF
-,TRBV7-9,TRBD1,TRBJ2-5,TGTGCCAGCAGCCCCACCGGGACAGGGGTGCTAGCCGTCACCCAGTACTTC,CASSPTGTGVLAVTQYF
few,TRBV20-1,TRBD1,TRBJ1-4,TGCAGTGCGCCCGACAGGGGAAAACTGTTTTTT,CSAPDRGKLFF
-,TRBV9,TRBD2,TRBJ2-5,TGTGCCAGCAGCGTTAGAGCGGGGGGCAGGGAGACCCAGTACTTC,CASSVRAGGRETQYF
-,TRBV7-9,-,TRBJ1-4,TGTGCCAGCAGCTTAGCAGGGGCAACTAATGAAAAACTGTTTTTT,CASSLAGATNEKLFF